These 13 T cell receptor beta chains share one sample of origin, sequenced in a study of blood T cell repertoires in COVID-19. The assay was immunoSEQ multiplex PCR, and TCRdb's table has in-frame clones only and misses some. This sample has 200,000 to 250,000 clones, with around nine tenths found just once. The specimen sequenced was peripheral blood. These receptors originate from a man between 60 and 75 years old who had recovered from COVID-19.

The table lists this clone with a few counts. The chain combines TRBV6-5 with TRBJ2-1; 7 bases agree with TRBD1. This CDR3 region has 13 residues. The junction had 9 bases not matched to a gene; V was cut back by 7 bases and J by 9 bases. Per germline, CDR1 MNHEY and CDR2 SVGAGI. The CDR3 loop reads CASKRQGEGEQFF. CDR3 in DNA: TGTGCCAGCAAAAGACAGGGTGAGGGTGAGCAGTTCTTC.

The rearrangement links TRBV13 to TRBJ1-6; D is possibly TRBD1 (6 bases). Per germline, CDR1 PRHDT and CDR2 FYEKMQ (reference sequence). The ends were cut back, 7 bases at V and 4 bases at J, with 11 bases in the middle. This CDR3 spans 14 amino acids. In DNA form, the CDR3 reads TGTGCCAGCACCCCAGGACAGTATAATTCACCCCTCCACTTT. The encoded protein is CASTPGQYNSPLHF.

The chain has TRBV6-5 and TRBJ1-4; D is unclear. V lost 7 bases to trimming and J lost 0 bases, with 9 bases between them. Germline CDR1 and CDR2: MNHEY and SVGAGI. This CDR3 contains 14 residues. The CDR3 DNA reads TGTGCCAGCAAACGACAAACAACTAATGAAAAACTGTTTTTT. Its translation is CASKRQTTNEKLFF.

This clone was counted a single time. The chain has TRBV5-1 and TRBJ2-7; D is undetermined. Germline assignment: CDR1 SGHRS and CDR2 YFSETQ. The length of the CDR3 is 14 residues. Trimming took off 0 bases at V and 2 bases at J, with 9 bases between the two ends. This chain's CDR3 is CASSLGSSAYEQYF. The CDR3, as DNA: TGCGCCAGCAGCTTGGGTAGCTCCGCCTACGAGCAGTACTTC.

The rearrangement uses TRBV11-3 and TRBJ2-2; TRBD1 matches 7 bases. CDR1 SGHNT and CDR2 YENEEA come from the germline V gene. The ends lost 5 bases at V and 6 bases at J; junction bases unmatched: 3. This CDR3 has 13 amino acids. The CDR3 protein is CASSRTGPGELFF. The CDR3 DNA reads TGTGCCAGCAGCCGGACAGGACCCGGGGAGCTGTTTTTT.

The rearrangement joins TRBV5-1 to TRBJ2-4; 16 bases map to TRBD2. Germline CDR1 is SGHRS and CDR2 is YFSETQ. This CDR3 comprises 19 residues. Trimming cost V 3 bases and J 0 bases; bases outside gene matches: 6. The CDR3 DNA sequence: TGCGCCAGCAGCTCCGGGACTAGCGGGGGGGGCTTAGCCAAAAACATTCAGTACTTC. Translation: CASSSGTSGGGLAKNIQYF.

The count of this clone is one. This chain connects TRBV11-2 to TRBJ1-1; D may be TRBD1 (6 bases). The CDR3 length is 14 residues. Germline loops: CDR1 SGHAT, CDR2 FQNNGV. V lost 6 bases and J 8 bases, leaving 19 bases between the germline ends. The CDR3 bases are TGTGCCAGCAGGCGGGCAGGGGCGAGTAAAGAAGCTTTCTTT. This gives the protein CASRRAGASKEAFF.

This chain joins TRBV5-1 and TRBJ2-7, with 9 positions matching TRBD1. Germline CDR1 SGHRS, CDR2 YFSETQ. V was pared by 5 bases and J by 6 bases, with 12 bases of the junction left unmatched. This CDR3 is 15 amino acids long. CDR3: CASRPTGTGLGEQYF. The CDR3 coding sequence is TGCGCCAGCAGACCCACCGGGACAGGGCTGGGCGAGCAGTACTTC.

Only one count was recorded for this clone. The chain recombines TRBV28 with TRBJ1-4; TRBD1 might be the D (6 bases). Trimming shortened V by 5 bases and J by 4 bases, and 17 bases separated the two germline ends. The CDR3 is 16 residues long. Germline V gene lookup returns CDR1 MDHEN and CDR2 SYDVKM. The CDR3 DNA reads TGTGCCAGCAGTAATTGGGGAGGGGGTTTTAATGAAAAACTGTTTTTT. Protein product: CASSNWGGGFNEKLFF.

CDR3 region: CASKEWTGGYNEQFF. The CDR3 nucleotides read TGTGCCAGTAAAGAATGGACAGGGGGGTACAATGAGCAGTTCTTC. The chain uses TRBV19 and TRBJ2-1; 10 nucleotides agree with TRBD1. The length of the CDR3 is 15 residues. V was pared by 7 bases and J by 4 bases, with 7 bases of the junction left unmatched. The germline V gene has CDR1 LNHDA and CDR2 SQIVND (reference sequence).

The chain combines TRBV5-4 with TRBJ2-1; D is possibly TRBD1 (6 bases). The germline V and J ends were trimmed by 0 bases and 7 bases, with 11 bases remaining between them. The CDR3 length is 14 residues. CDR1 and CDR2 from the germline V gene are SGHNT and YYREEE (reference sequence). The CDR3 DNA follows: TGTGCCAGCAGCTTGGAGACAGGTAGGAATGAGCAGTTCTTC. The encoded protein is CASSLETGRNEQFF. Full variable domain (remainder filled in from reference TRBV5-4 and TRBJ2-1): ETGVTQSPTHLIKTRGQQVTLRCSSQSGHNTVSWYQQALGQGPQFIFQYYREEENGRGNFPPRFSGLQFPNYSSELNVNALELDDSALYLCASSLETGRNEQFFGPGTRLTVL.

The chain has TRBV5-1 and TRBJ1-4; D unclear. The germline CDR1 and CDR2 sequences are SGHRS and YFSETQ. V dropped 3 bases and J dropped 9 bases, with 21 bases sitting between them. CDR3 length: 16 amino acids. CDR3 loop: CASSWTPRGLGKKLFF. The DNA for the CDR3 is TGCGCCAGCAGCTGGACCCCGCGCGGGCTCGGGAAAAAACTGTTTTTT.

This sequence joins TRBV5-4 and TRBJ2-7, with 7 nucleotides matching TRBD1. The trim removed 4 bases at V and 4 bases at J, leaving 11 bases unmatched. The germline V gene encodes CDR1 SGHNT and CDR2 YYREEE (reference sequence). The CDR3 is 15 residues long. The CDR3 loop reads CASSIDRDRAYEQYF. CDR3 DNA: TGTGCCAGCAGCATTGACAGGGATCGGGCGTACGAGCAGTACTTC. The full variable domain, rest sourced from reference TRBV5-4 and TRBJ2-7, is ETGVTQSPTHLIKTRGQQVTLRCSSQSGHNTVSWYQQALGQGPQFIFQYYREEENGRGNFPPRFSGLQFPNYSSELNVNALELDDSALYLCASSIDRDRAYEQYFGPGTRLTVT.